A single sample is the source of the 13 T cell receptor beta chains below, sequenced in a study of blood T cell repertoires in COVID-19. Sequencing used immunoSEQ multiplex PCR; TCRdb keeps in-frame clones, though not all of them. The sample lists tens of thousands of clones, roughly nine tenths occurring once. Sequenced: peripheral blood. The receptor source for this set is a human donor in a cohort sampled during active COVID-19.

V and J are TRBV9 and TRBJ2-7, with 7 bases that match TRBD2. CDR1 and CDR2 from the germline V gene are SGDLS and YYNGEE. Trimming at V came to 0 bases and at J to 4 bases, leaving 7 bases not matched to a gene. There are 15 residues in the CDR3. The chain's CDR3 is CASSVETSPAYEQYF. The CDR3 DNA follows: TGTGCCAGCAGCGTAGAGACTAGCCCGGCATACGAGCAGTACTTC.

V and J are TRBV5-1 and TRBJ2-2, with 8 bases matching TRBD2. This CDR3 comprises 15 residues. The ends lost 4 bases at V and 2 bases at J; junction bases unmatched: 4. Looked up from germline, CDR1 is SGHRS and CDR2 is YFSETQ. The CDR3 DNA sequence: TGCGCCAGCAGCGGGCGGACTAGCAACACCGGGGAGCTGTTTTTT. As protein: CASSGRTSNTGELFF.

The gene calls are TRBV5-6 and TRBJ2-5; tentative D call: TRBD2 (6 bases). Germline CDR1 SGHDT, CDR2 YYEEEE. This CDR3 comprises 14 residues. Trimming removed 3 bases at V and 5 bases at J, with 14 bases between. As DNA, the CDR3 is TGTGCCAGCAGCTATCCGGGAGAAGGGGAGACCCAGTACTTC. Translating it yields CASSYPGEGETQYF.

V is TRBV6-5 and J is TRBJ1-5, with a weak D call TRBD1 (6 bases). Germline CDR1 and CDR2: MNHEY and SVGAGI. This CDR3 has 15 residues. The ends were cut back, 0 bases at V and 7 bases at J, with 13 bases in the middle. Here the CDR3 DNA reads TGTGCCAGCAGTTACTCTGGGGGGGCAGGACAGCCCCAGCATTTT. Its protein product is CASSYSGGAGQPQHF.

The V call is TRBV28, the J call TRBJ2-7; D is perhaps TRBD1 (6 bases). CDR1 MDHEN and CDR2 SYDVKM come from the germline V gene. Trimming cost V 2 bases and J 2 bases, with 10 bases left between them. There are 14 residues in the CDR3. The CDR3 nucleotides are TGTGCCAGCAGTTTAGGGGGCTCCCCCTACGAGCAGTACTTC. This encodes CASSLGGSPYEQYF.

CDR3 nucleotides: TGTGCCAGCAGCTTAGTAGCGGGGGGCTACAATGAGCAGTTCTTC. Translated, it gives CASSLVAGGYNEQFF. The chain is built from TRBV7-9 and TRBJ2-1, with 10 bases fitting TRBD2. The CDR3 totals 15 residues. From germline, CDR1 is SEHNR and CDR2 FQNEAQ (reference sequence). J lost 3 bases, V lost 1 base, and 0 bases had no gene match.

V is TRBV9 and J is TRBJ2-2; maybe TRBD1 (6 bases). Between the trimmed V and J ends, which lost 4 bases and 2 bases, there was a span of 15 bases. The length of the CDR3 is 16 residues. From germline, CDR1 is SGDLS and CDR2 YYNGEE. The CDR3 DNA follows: TGTGCCAGCAGCCCCCTACTGACAGGAAACACCGGGGAGCTGTTTTTT. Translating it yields CASSPLLTGNTGELFF. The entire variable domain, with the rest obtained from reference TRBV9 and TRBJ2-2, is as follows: DSGVTQTPKHLITATGQRVTLRCSPRSGDLSVYWYQQSLDQGLQFLIQYYNGEERAKGNILERFSAQQFPDLHSELNLSSLELGDSALYFCASSPLLTGNTGELFFGEGSRLTVL.

DNA of the CDR3: TGTGCCAGCAGCAAACAGCAGGCTGAAGCTTTCTTT. Amino acids: CASSKQQAEAFF. The chain combines TRBV3-1 (or the pseudogene TRBV3-2) with TRBJ1-1; D gene uncertain. V lost 5 bases and J 6 bases, leaving 10 bases between the germline ends. CDR3 length equals 12 residues. Germline CDR1 reads LGHDT; CDR2 reads YNNKEL (reference sequence).

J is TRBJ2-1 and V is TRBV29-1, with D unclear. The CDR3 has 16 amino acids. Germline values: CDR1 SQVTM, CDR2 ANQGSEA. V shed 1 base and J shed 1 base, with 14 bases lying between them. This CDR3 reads CSVEGIYYSSYNEQFF. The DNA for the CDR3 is TGCAGCGTTGAAGGTATTTATTACAGTTCCTACAATGAGCAGTTCTTC.

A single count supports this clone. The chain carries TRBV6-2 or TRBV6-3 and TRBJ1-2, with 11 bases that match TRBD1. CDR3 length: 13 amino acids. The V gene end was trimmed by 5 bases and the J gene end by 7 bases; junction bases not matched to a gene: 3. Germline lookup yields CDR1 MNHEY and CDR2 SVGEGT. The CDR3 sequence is CASSHGQGAGYTF. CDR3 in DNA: TGTGCCAGCAGTCATGGACAGGGGGCTGGCTACACCTTC.

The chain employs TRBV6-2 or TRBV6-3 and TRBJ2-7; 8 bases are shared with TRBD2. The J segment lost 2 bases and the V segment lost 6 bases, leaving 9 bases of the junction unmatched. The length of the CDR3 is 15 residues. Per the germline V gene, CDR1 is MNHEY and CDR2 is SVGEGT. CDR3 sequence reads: CASSQSGRITYEQYF. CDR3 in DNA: TGTGCCAGCAGCCAGAGCGGGAGAATAACCTACGAGCAGTACTTC.

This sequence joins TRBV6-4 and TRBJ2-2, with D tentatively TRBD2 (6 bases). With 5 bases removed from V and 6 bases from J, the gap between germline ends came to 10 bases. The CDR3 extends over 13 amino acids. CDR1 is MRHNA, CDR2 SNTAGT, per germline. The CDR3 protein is CASSRDWAGELFF. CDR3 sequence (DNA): TGTGCCAGCAGTCGGGACTGGGCCGGGGAGCTGTTTTTT.

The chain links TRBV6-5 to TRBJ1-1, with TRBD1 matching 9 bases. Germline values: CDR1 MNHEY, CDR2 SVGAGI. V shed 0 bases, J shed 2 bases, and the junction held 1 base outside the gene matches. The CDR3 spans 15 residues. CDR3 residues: CASSYSGQGNTEAFF. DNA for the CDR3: TGTGCCAGCAGTTACTCGGGACAGGGAAACACTGAAGCTTTCTTT.